This T cell receptor beta chain was recorded in a study of tumor and adjacent non-tumor tissue in lung cancer. This clonotype turned up a few times. Its antigen is unknown. At one end, the junction sequence differs from germline, possibly due to a read error. TCRbeta libraries were built with three rounds of nested PCR, modified from ARM-PCR. TCRdb independently ran MiXCR on the multiplex PCR reads; one entry per CDR3 protein. The sample includes under 140,000 distinct CDR3 sequences, nearly 85% of them seen just once. Overall study results and limits: TCR diversity was significantly greater in tumor than normal lung tissue.

CDR3 size: 14 residues. From germline, CDR1 is SQVTM and CDR2 ANQGSEA. The template was RNA from unsorted bulk tissue. Source material: lung tumor tissue. The J gene is TRBJ2-2, the V gene TRBV29-1; 9 positions match TRBD1. The TCR comes from a man between 65 and 79 years old with non-small cell lung cancer. The CDR3 loop is CSVTGTGNLGELFF. The CDR3 bases are TGCAGCGTTACCGGGACAGGGAATCTCGGGGAGCTATTTTTT.